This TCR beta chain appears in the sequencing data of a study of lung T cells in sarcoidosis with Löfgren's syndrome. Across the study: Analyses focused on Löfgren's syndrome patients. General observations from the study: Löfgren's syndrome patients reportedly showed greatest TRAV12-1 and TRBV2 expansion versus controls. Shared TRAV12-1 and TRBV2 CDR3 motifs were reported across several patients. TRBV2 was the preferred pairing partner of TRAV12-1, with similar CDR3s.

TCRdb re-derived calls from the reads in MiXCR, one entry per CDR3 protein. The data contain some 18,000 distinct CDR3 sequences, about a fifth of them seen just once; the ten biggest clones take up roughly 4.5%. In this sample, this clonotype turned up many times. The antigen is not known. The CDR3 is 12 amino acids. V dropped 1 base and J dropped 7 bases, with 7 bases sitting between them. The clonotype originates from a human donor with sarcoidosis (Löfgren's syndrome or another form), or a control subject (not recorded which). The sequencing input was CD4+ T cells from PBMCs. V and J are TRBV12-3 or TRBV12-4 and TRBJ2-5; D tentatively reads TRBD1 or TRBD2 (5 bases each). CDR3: CASSLERGTQYF. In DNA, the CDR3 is TGTGCCAGCAGTTTAGAGAGGGGGACCCAGTACTTC.